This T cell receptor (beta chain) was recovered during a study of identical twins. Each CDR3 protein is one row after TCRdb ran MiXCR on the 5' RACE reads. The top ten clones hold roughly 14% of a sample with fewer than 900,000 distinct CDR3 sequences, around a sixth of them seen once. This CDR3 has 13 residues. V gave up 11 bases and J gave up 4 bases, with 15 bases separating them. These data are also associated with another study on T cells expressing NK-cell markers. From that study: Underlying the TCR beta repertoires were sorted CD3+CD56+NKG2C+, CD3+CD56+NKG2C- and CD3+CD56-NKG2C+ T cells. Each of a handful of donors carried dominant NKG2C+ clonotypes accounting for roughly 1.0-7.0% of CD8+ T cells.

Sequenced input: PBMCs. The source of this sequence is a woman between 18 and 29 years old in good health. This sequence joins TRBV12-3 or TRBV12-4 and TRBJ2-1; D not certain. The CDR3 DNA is TGTGCCTGCGGCCATCCCACATACAATGAGCAGTTCTTC. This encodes CACGHPTYNEQFF.